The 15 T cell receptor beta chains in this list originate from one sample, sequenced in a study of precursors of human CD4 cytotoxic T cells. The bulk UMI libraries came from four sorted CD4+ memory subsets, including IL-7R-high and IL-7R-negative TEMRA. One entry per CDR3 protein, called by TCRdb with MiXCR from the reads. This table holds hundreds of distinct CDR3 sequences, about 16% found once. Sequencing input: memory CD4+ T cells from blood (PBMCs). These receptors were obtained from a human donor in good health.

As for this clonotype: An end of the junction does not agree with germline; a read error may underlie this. CDR3 region: CSGRDSQKPYNEQFF. DNA of the CDR3: TGCAGTGGTAGAGACTCCCAAAAGCCATACAATGAGCAGTTCTTC. The rearrangement joins TRBV20-1 to TRBJ2-1, with D unclear. The CDR3 runs 15 residues. Germline-derived CDR1 and CDR2 are DFQATT and SNEGSKA (reference sequence).

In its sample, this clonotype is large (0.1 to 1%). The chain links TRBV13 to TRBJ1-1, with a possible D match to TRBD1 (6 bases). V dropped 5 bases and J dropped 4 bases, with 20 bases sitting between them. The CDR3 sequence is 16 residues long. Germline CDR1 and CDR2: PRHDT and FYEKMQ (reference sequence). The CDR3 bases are TGTGCCAGCAGCCCTAGGAAAACAGGGAGCGGCACTGAAGCTTTCTTT. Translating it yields CASSPRKTGSGTEAFF.

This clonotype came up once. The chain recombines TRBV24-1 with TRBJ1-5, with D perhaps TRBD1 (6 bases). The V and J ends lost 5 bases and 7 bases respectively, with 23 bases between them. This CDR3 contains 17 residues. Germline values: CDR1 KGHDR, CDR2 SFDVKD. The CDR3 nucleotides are TGTGCCACCAGTGCCAGAGTTCGGGCAGGGGAAATCCAGCCCCAGCATTTT. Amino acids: CATSARVRAGEIQPQHF.

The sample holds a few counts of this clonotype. Written as DNA, the CDR3 is TGCAGCGACAGCGGGAGAACAGATACGCAGTATTTT. This sequence encodes CSDSGRTDTQYF. The chain carries TRBV29-1 and TRBJ2-3, with 8 bases lining up with TRBD2. V shed 7 bases and J 3 bases; nucleotides not matched to a gene: 3. The CDR3 runs 12 residues. Germline assignment: CDR1 SQVTM and CDR2 ANQGSEA.

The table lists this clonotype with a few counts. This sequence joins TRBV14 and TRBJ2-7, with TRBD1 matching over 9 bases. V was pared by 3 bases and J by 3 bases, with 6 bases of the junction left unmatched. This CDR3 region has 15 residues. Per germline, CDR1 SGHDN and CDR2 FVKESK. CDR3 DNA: TGTGCCAGCAGCCACGGACAGGGGATTGTCTACGAGCAGTACTTC. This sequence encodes CASSHGQGIVYEQYF.

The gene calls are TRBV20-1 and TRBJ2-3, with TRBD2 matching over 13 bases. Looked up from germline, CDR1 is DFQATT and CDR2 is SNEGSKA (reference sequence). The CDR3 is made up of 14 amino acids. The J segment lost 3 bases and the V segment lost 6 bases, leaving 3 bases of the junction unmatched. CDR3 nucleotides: TGCAGTGCCCGGGGACTAGCGGGGACAGATACGCAGTATTTT. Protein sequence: CSARGLAGTDTQYF.

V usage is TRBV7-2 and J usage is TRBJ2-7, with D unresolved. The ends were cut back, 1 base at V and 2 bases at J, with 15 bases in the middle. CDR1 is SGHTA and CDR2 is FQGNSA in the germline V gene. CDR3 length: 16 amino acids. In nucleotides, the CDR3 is TGTGCCAGCAGCTTAGAGGGCAGGAGTAGCCCCTACGAGCAGTACTTC. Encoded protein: CASSLEGRSSPYEQYF. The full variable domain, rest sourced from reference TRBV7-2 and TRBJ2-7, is GAGVSQSPSNKVTEKGKDVELRCDPISGHTALYWYRQSLGQGLEFLIYFQGNSAPDKSGLPSDRFSAERTGGSVSTLTIQRTQQEDSAVYLCASSLEGRSSPYEQYFGPGTRLTVT.

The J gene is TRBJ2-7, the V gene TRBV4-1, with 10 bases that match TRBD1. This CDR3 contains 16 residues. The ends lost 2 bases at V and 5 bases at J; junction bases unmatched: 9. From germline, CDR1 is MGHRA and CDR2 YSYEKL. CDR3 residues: CASSQRQIGTGDEQYF. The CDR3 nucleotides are TGCGCCAGCAGCCAACGACAAATCGGGACAGGGGACGAGCAGTACTTC.

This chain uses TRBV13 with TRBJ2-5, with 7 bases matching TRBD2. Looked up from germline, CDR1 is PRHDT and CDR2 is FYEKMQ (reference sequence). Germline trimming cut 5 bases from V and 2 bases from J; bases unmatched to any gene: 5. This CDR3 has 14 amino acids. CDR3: CASSRGLGQETQYF. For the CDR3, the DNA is TGTGCCAGCAGCCGCGGACTAGGACAAGAGACCCAGTACTTC.

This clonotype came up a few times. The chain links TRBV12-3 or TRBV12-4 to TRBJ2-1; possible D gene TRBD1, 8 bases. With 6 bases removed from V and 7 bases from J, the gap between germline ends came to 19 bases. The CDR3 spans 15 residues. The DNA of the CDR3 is TGTGCCAGCAGCCAAACAGGGGGGGAAGTTAATGAGCAGTTCTTC. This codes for CASSQTGGEVNEQFF.

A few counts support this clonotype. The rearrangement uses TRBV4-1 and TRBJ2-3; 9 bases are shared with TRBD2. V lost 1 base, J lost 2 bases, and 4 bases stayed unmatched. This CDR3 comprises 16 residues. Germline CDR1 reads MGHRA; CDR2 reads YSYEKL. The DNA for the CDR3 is TGCGCCAGCAGCCAAGTCCCTAGCGGGACCACAGATACGCAGTATTTT. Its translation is CASSQVPSGTTDTQYF.

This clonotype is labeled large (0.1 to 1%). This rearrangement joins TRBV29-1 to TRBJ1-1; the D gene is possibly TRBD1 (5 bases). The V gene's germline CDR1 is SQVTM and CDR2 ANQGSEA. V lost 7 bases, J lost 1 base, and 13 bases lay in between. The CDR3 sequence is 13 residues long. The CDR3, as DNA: TGCAGCGCATCCGGGACGGCGAACACTGAAGCTTTCTTT. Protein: CSASGTANTEAFF.

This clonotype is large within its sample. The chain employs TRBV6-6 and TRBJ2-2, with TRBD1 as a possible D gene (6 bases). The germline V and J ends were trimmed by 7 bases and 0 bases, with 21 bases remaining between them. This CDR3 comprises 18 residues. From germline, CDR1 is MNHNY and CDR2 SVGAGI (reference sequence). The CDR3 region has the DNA TGTGCCAGCAAGCAGACTGGATTTAGGGGGTCGAACACCGGGGAGCTGTTTTTT. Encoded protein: CASKQTGFRGSNTGELFF.

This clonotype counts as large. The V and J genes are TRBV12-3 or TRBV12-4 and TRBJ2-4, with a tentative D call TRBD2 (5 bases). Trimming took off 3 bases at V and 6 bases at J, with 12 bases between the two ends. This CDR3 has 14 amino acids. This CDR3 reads CASSLVGGGNIQYF. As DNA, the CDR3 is TGTGCCAGCAGTTTGGTGGGCGGAGGAAACATTCAGTACTTC.

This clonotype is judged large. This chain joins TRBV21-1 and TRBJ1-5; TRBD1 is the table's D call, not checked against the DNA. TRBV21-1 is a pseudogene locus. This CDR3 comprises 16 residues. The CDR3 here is CASSKEDRGPNQPQHF. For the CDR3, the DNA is TGTGCCAGCAGCAAAGAGGACAGGGGACCTAATCAGCCCCAGCATTTT.